This T cell receptor (beta chain) is drawn from a study of blood T cell repertoires in COVID-19. The overall study: Samples of COVID-19 (acute and convalescent) were obtained from the United States, Italy and Spain. From T cells, B-cell-depleted T cells, or PBMCs came the material, which was cDNA or gDNA.

This clone was picked up a small number of times. CDR1 and CDR2 from the germline V gene are SGHRS and YFSETQ. The CDR3 extends over 16 amino acids. Trimming shortened V by 4 bases and J by 0 bases, and 14 bases separated the two germline ends. Some clones are missing from TCRdb's copy, which holds only in-frame ones; the method was immunoSEQ multiplex PCR. The table lists about 190,000 clones, around 82% of them singletons, with around 16% in the top ten. The chain carries TRBV5-1 and TRBJ1-3, with TRBD1 as a possible D gene (5 bases). Sequenced material: PBMCs or T cells enriched from blood (not recorded which). This TCR was recovered from a woman aged 50 to 60 with acute COVID-19. The CDR3: CASSPFGGGSGNTIYF. In nucleotides, the CDR3 is TGCGCCAGCAGCCCCTTCGGGGGGGGCTCTGGAAACACCATATATTTT.